A single sample is the source of the 10 T cell receptor beta chains below, sequenced in a study of graft-versus-host responses after intestinal transplantation. The table came from immunoSEQ multiplex PCR; TCRdb's copy has only in-frame clones and leaves some out. The sample holds approximately 86,000 clones; 92% are singletons and the top ten take around 0.36%. The antigens for these receptors are not known. The sample in question was unstimulated CD8+ T cells sorted from spleen or lymph node cells, obtained before transplant. The source of these receptors is a human donor who was the organ donor for an intestinal transplant.

The V call is TRBV5-1, the J call TRBJ2-2; 7 bases are shared with TRBD2. V was pared by 0 bases and J by 4 bases, with 6 bases of the junction left unmatched. Germline loops: CDR1 SGHRS, CDR2 YFSETQ. The CDR3 has 16 residues. The CDR3 loop is CASSLARGSPTGELFF. The CDR3 DNA follows: TGCGCCAGCAGCTTGGCGCGGGGGTCCCCCACCGGGGAGCTGTTTTTT.

This clone was detected only a few times. The rearrangement joins TRBV4-2 to TRBJ2-1, with 11 bases lining up with TRBD1. Germline CDR1 reads LGHNA; CDR2 reads YNFKEQ. The CDR3 is 17 residues long. The junction had 11 bases not matched to a gene; V was cut back by 4 bases and J by 6 bases. As DNA, the CDR3 is TGTGCCAGCAGCCCTGATATCCTCGGGACAGGGGGCAATGAGCAGTTCTTC. Amino acids: CASSPDILGTGGNEQFF.

The V call is TRBV7-9, the J call TRBJ1-2; the match to TRBD1 covers 7 bases. With 5 bases clipped from V and 5 bases from J, the junction kept 5 bases outside the gene matches. Germline V gene sequence: CDR1 SEHNR, CDR2 FQNEAQ (reference sequence). The CDR3 has 13 residues. The CDR3 DNA follows: TGTGCCAGCAGCCTAGGGACAGATTATGGCTACACCTTC. Residues: CASSLGTDYGYTF.

The V call is TRBV29-1, the J call TRBJ2-7; TRBD2 matches 11 bases. Looked up from germline, CDR1 is SQVTM and CDR2 is ANQGSEA. CDR3 length equals 14 residues. The V gene end was trimmed by 6 bases and the J gene end by 5 bases; junction bases not matched to a gene: 9. Written as DNA, the CDR3 is TGCAGCGTAACGGGACTAGCGGTCTCGGACGAGCAGTACTTC. Translating gives CSVTGLAVSDEQYF.

The chain uses TRBV11-3 and TRBJ1-5; 9 bases line up with TRBD1. This CDR3 comprises 14 residues. Germline trimming cut 5 bases from V and 7 bases from J; bases unmatched to any gene: 6. Germline V gene data show CDR1 as SGHNT and CDR2 as YENEEA. The CDR3 loop reads CASSLTGGNQPQHF. The CDR3, as DNA: TGTGCCAGCAGCCTGACAGGGGGTAACCAGCCCCAGCATTTT.

J is TRBJ2-7 and V is TRBV7-6; a weak D match, TRBD1 (5 bases). Looked up from germline, CDR1 is SGHVS and CDR2 is FNYEAQ. Trimming took off 4 bases at V and 0 bases at J, with 16 bases between the two ends. This CDR3 has 16 residues. CDR3 coding DNA: TGTGCCAGCAGCTCGGCTGAGTGGGGCGACTCCTACGAGCAGTACTTC. Protein sequence: CASSSAEWGDSYEQYF.

The rearrangement links TRBV27 to TRBJ2-7; maybe TRBD2 (6 bases). The germline V gene encodes CDR1 MNHEY and CDR2 SMNVEV (reference sequence). The CDR3 length is 13 residues. Trimming took off 8 bases at V and 3 bases at J, with 14 bases between the two ends. CDR3: CASATGLNYEQYF. The CDR3 region has the DNA TGTGCCAGCGCTACGGGACTCAACTACGAGCAGTACTTC.

This rearrangement joins TRBV9 to TRBJ2-3; 13 bases match TRBD2. The germline CDR1 and CDR2 sequences are SGDLS and YYNGEE. Losses at the gene ends were 4 bases for V and 2 bases for J; bases not matched to a gene: 4. The CDR3 spans 16 residues. The CDR3, as DNA: TGTGCCAGCAGCCCTGGGACTAGCGGGGTCACAGATACGCAGTATTTT. Protein: CASSPGTSGVTDTQYF. Together with reference TRBV9 and TRBJ2-3, the CDR3 gives the full variable domain: DSGVTQTPKHLITATGQRVTLRCSPRSGDLSVYWYQQSLDQGLQFLIQYYNGEERAKGNILERFSAQQFPDLHSELNLSSLELGDSALYFCASSPGTSGVTDTQYFGPGTRLTVL.

The chain uses TRBV6-5 and TRBJ2-1, with D perhaps matching TRBD2 (7 bases). Germline V CDR1 and CDR2: MNHEY, SVGAGI. The V end lost 0 bases, the J end lost 6 bases, and 15 bases lay between the germline ends. This CDR3 is built from 16 residues. CDR3 bases: TGTGCCAGCAGTTACTCCTCATGGGGGGGCCGCAATGAGCAGTTCTTC. Translated: CASSYSSWGGRNEQFF.

This clone has just a few counts. The CDR3 nucleotides read TGTGCCAGCAGTTTATTGGGCAGGGGCTACGAGCAGTACTTC. Amino acid sequence: CASSLLGRGYEQYF. V is TRBV27 and J is TRBJ2-7; maybe TRBD1 (6 bases). The CDR3 consists of 14 residues. Trimming left V 1 base short and J 3 bases short, with 10 bases between. CDR1 is MNHEY and CDR2 is SMNVEV in the germline V gene (reference sequence).